The 20 T cell receptor beta chains in this list originate from one sample, sequenced in a study of blood T cell repertoires in COVID-19. Sequencing used immunoSEQ multiplex PCR; TCRdb keeps in-frame clones, though not all of them. There are 250,000 to 300,000 clones in the sample; roughly nine tenths occur only once, and roughly 12% lies in the top ten. Input material: peripheral blood. The receptors here all came from a woman in her 30s with COVID-19, enrolled during active disease.

DNA of the CDR3: TGTGCCAGCAGTGAACGGGGAGACTCTGGAAACACCATATATTTT. Protein product: CASSERGDSGNTIYF. The rearrangement joins TRBV6-1 to TRBJ1-3; no clear D. Deletions cut 2 bases from V and 0 bases from J, with 8 bases between. CDR1 is MNHNS and CDR2 is SASEGT in the germline V gene. CDR3 length: 15 residues.

This rearrangement joins TRBV5-1 to TRBJ2-3; 8 nucleotides match TRBD2. The CDR3 has 15 amino acids. With V trimmed by 4 bases and J by 4 bases, 8 bases remained unmatched. The V gene's germline CDR1 is SGHRS and CDR2 YFSETQ. As DNA, the CDR3 is TGCGCCAGCAGCCGGGCCGGGACTAGTTCAGATACGCAGTATTTT. This gives the protein CASSRAGTSSDTQYF.

The chain has TRBV7-2 and TRBJ2-1; the D gene is possibly TRBD1 (6 bases). CDR3 size: 11 residues. CDR1 is SGHTA, CDR2 FQGNSA, per germline. The V end lost 5 bases, the J end lost 7 bases, and 6 bases lay between the germline ends. CDR3 in amino acids: CASSQGNEQFF. CDR3 nucleotides: TGTGCCAGCAGCCAGGGGAATGAGCAGTTCTTC.

The chain joins TRBV27 to TRBJ2-3; the D is unclear. The CDR3 has 15 residues. Germline CDR1 MNHEY, CDR2 SMNVEV (reference sequence). V shed 4 bases and J shed 1 base, with 12 bases lying between them. The CDR3, as DNA: TGTGCCAGCAGTTATTTTGGCCACCGCACAGATACGCAGTATTTT. Translated: CASSYFGHRTDTQYF.

The V call is TRBV6-5, the J call TRBJ1-4; D ambiguous. The germline CDR1 and CDR2 sequences are MNHEY and SVGAGI. With 2 bases removed from V and 10 bases from J, the gap between germline ends came to 14 bases. There are 14 residues in the CDR3. Written as DNA, the CDR3 is TGTGCCAGCAGTTACAGGTCGGAGGTGAGAAAACTGTTTTTT. This codes for CASSYRSEVRKLFF.

The gene calls are TRBV5-1 and TRBJ2-5; tentatively, D is TRBD2 (7 bases). V gave up 5 bases and J gave up 1 base, with 12 bases separating them. Germline V gives CDR1 SGHRS, CDR2 YFSETQ. The CDR3 spans 14 residues. In DNA, the CDR3 is TGCGCCAGCAGTGCGGGGGCGGGCCAAGAGACCCAGTACTTC. Translating it yields CASSAGAGQETQYF.

The chain joins TRBV5-4 to TRBJ2-7; D is possibly TRBD2 (7 bases). Germline lookup yields CDR1 SGHNT and CDR2 YYREEE (reference sequence). The CDR3 runs to 13 residues. Trimming shortened V by 2 bases and J by 3 bases, and 9 bases separated the two germline ends. The CDR3 region has the DNA TGTGCCAGCAGCTTCGGGGGGCACTACGAGCAGTACTTC. Residues: CASSFGGHYEQYF.

The chain is built from TRBV19 and TRBJ2-3; D may be TRBD2 (7 bases). The CDR3 length is 16 residues. Germline CDR1 is LNHDA and CDR2 is SQIVND (reference sequence). With 1 base removed from V and 5 bases from J, the gap between germline ends came to 16 bases. The CDR3 reads CASSIGRGGRQDTQYF. DNA for the CDR3: TGTGCCAGTAGTATAGGGAGGGGGGGGCGGCAAGATACGCAGTATTTT.

The chain combines TRBV27 with TRBJ1-6; maybe TRBD1 (6 bases). Between the trimmed V and J ends, which lost 0 bases and 10 bases, there was a span of 16 bases. The germline CDR1 and CDR2 sequences are MNHEY and SMNVEV (reference sequence). This CDR3 has 16 amino acids. The CDR3 DNA sequence: TGTGCCAGCAGTTTATCCCCAGGGGCGTGGGAATCACCCCTCCACTTT. This translates into CASSLSPGAWESPLHF.

The chain combines TRBV14 with TRBJ2-3, with a weak D call TRBD1 (5 bases). Germline V gives CDR1 SGHDN, CDR2 FVKESK. The CDR3 is 12 residues long. V lost 3 bases to trimming and J lost 9 bases, with 10 bases between them. The chain's CDR3 is CASSHPKGTQYF. CDR3 DNA sequence: TGTGCCAGCAGCCACCCCAAGGGGACGCAGTATTTT.

This chain connects TRBV3-1 (or the pseudogene TRBV3-2) to TRBJ2-5; 8 nucleotides agree with TRBD2. Trimming cost V 0 bases and J 4 bases; bases outside gene matches: 10. This CDR3 has 17 residues. Germline V gives CDR1 LGHDT, CDR2 YNNKEL (reference sequence). The CDR3 region has the DNA TGTGCCAGCAGCCAAGATCTAGCAGCGGGGGAGAGAGAGACCCAGTACTTC. Amino acid sequence: CASSQDLAAGERETQYF.

Only one count was recorded for this clone. This rearrangement joins TRBV12-3 or TRBV12-4 to TRBJ2-1; TRBD2 agrees at 7 bases. The trim removed 6 bases at V and 7 bases at J, leaving 6 bases unmatched. The CDR3 sequence is 13 residues long. The CDR3 DNA follows: TGTGCCAGCAGCCTGGGGGGGGGAAATGAGCAGTTCTTC. Amino acid sequence: CASSLGGGNEQFF.

This clone came up a few times. This chain uses TRBV7-2 with TRBJ2-7; 11 bases agree with TRBD2. V lost 1 base and J lost 2; bases outside the gene matches: 1. Germline V CDR1 and CDR2: SGHTA, FQGNSA. The CDR3 covers 15 residues. The CDR3 DNA sequence: TGTGCCAGCAGCTTAGGACTAGCGGGGACCTACGAGCAGTACTTC. This encodes CASSLGLAGTYEQYF.

The chain is built from TRBV20-1 and TRBJ2-1; TRBD2 matches 7 bases. This CDR3 has 15 residues. Germline V gene data show CDR1 as DFQATT and CDR2 as SNEGSKA (reference sequence). V lost 3 bases, J lost 6 bases, and 11 bases stayed unmatched. DNA for the CDR3: TGCAGTGCTAGTTTGTTGGCGGGGGTCTCCAATGAGCAGTTCTTC. Translated: CSASLLAGVSNEQFF.

The genes are TRBV20-1 and TRBJ1-2; unclear D gene. Germline assignment: CDR1 DFQATT and CDR2 SNEGSKA (reference sequence). The germline V and J ends were trimmed by 7 bases and 6 bases, with 12 bases remaining between them. The CDR3 runs to 11 residues. The CDR3 sequence is CSVWQVDGYTF. The CDR3 region has the DNA TGCAGTGTCTGGCAGGTAGATGGCTACACCTTC.

The chain recombines TRBV29-1 with TRBJ2-7; D is perhaps TRBD1 (6 bases). This CDR3 contains 13 residues. From germline, CDR1 is SQVTM and CDR2 ANQGSEA. The V end was cut by 5 bases, the J end by 3 bases, with 14 bases between. The CDR3 nucleotides read TGCAGCGTTCAACCGGGACACAGCTACGAGCAGTACTTC. Its protein is CSVQPGHSYEQYF.

The chain links TRBV4-1 to TRBJ2-5, with D maybe TRBD1 (6 bases). The CDR3 is made up of 15 amino acids. V was cut by 0 bases and J by 5 bases, with 13 bases left in between. The germline gives CDR1 MGHRA, CDR2 YSYEKL. The CDR3 sequence: CASSQDIDRRETQYF. The CDR3, as DNA: TGCGCCAGCAGCCAAGACATCGACAGGAGGGAGACCCAGTACTTC.

The rearrangement joins TRBV7-6 to TRBJ2-3; D is unclear. V shed 5 bases and J shed 5 bases, with 20 bases lying between them. CDR3 size: 16 residues. Germline CDR1 is SGHVS and CDR2 is FNYEAQ. CDR3 coding DNA: TGTGCCAGCAGCGGAACCGTCGACTCGCCGGGAGATACGCAGTATTTT. The encoded protein is CASSGTVDSPGDTQYF.

V gene TRBV5-1 combines with J gene TRBJ2-1, with 8 bases lining up with TRBD1. Germline CDR1 SGHRS, CDR2 YFSETQ. J lost 7 bases, V lost 4 bases, and 7 bases had no gene match. The CDR3 extends over 14 amino acids. The CDR3, as DNA: TGCGCCAGCAGCCCGCGGACAGGGCATAATGAGCAGTTCTTC. As protein: CASSPRTGHNEQFF.

Concerning this clone itself: Mismatch with germline at one junction end may stem from a read error. The J gene is TRBJ1-1, the V gene TRBV7-9; 7 bases map to TRBD1. Germline V gene lookup returns CDR1 SEHNR and CDR2 FQNEAQ (reference sequence). The CDR3 length is 14 residues. CDR3 loop: CASRLGTANTEAFF. The CDR3 nucleotides are TGTGCCAGCAGGTTAGGGACAGCGAACACTGAAGCTTTCTTT.